This T cell receptor beta chain stems from a study of shared clonotypes between healthy human individuals. The germline V and J ends were trimmed by 3 bases and 1 base, with 9 bases remaining between them. The germline CDR1 and CDR2 sequences are KGHSH and LQKENI. The CDR3 runs to 14 residues. The data were produced by immunoSEQ multiplex PCR, yet TCRdb's version contains in-frame clones alone and is incomplete. This sample yields more than 1.2 million clones, of which 98% are seen a single time; approximately 0.4% belongs to the top ten. Donors, healthy HIV-negative adults, lacked recent acute infections or vaccinations. About this clone: This specimen includes other DNA sequences encoding the same CDR3.

This TCR came from a man aged 30-40 years in good health. Sequencing was carried out using naive CD4+ T cells sorted from blood. Documented subset: CD45RA+ positively selected. V and J are TRBV18 and TRBJ1-1; maybe TRBD1 (5 bases). CDR3 residues: CASSPGGGNTEAFF. The CDR3 DNA reads TGTGCCAGCTCACCGGGCGGGGGGAACACTGAAGCTTTCTTT. The full variable domain, its missing parts supplied by reference TRBV18 and TRBJ1-1, is NAGVMQNPRHLVRRRGQEARLRCSPMKGHSHVYWYRQLPEEGLKFMVYLQKENIIDESGMPKERFSAEFPKEGPSILRIQQVVRGDSAAYFCASSPGGGNTEAFFGQGTRLTVV.